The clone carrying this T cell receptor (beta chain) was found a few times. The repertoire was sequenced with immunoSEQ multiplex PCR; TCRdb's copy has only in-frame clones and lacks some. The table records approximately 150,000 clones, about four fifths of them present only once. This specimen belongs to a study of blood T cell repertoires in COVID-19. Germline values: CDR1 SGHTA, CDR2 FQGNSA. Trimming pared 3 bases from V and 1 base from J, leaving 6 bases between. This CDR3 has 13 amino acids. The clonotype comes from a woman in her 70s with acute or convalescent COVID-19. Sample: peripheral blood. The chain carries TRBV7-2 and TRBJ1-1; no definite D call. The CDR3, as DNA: TGTGCCAGCAGCTTCTCGGGGAACACTGAAGCTTTCTTT. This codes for CASSFSGNTEAFF. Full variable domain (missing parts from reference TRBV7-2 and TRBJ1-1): GAGVSQSPSNKVTEKGKDVELRCDPISGHTALYWYRQSLGQGLEFLIYFQGNSAPDKSGLPSDRFSAERTGGSVSTLTIQRTQQEDSAVYLCASSFSGNTEAFFGQGTRLTVV.